What follows are 21 T cell receptor beta chains derived from one specimen sequenced in a study of blood T cells in healthy people across ages (dated by TCRdb to between 2015 and 2016). To prepare the library, 5' RACE was applied. A second PCR of 7 to 11 cycles was performed with a sample-barcoded 5' primer and a J-beta primer mix. TCRdb took the public reads, trimmed them with fastp at Q25, ran MiXCR for clone calling and kept in-frame beta chains. Identical CDR3 proteins give one entry, which carries the most common genes and DNA. The sample table holds around 1,800,000 distinct CDR3 sequences, of which roughly two fifths were seen once. The ten largest clones add up to more than 20% of the sample. The sequenced sample was blood. All receptors derive from a human donor in good health.

The chain links TRBV4-2 to TRBJ2-1; D gene uncertain. In germline, CDR1 is LGHNA, CDR2 YNFKEQ. Trimming took off 3 bases at V and 3 bases at J, with 6 bases between the two ends. The CDR3 consists of 13 residues. The CDR3 bases are TGTGCCAGCAGCCAGGAATACTACAATGAGCAGTTCTTC. Protein: CASSQEYYNEQFF.

V is TRBV3-1 and J is TRBJ1-2; no clear D gene. The V end was cut by 2 bases, the J end by 8 bases, with 12 bases between. Germline CDR1 reads LGHDT; CDR2 reads YNNKEL (reference sequence). This CDR3 contains 13 residues. CDR3 nucleotides: TGTGCCAGCAGCCAACCCCCCCCGGGGGGCTACACCTTC. Residues: CASSQPPPGGYTF.

The chain is built from TRBV20-1 and TRBJ1-2; no definite D call. The length of the CDR3 is 11 residues. V lost 0 bases and J 5 bases, leaving 4 bases between the germline ends. Germline lookup yields CDR1 DFQATT and CDR2 SNEGSKA (reference sequence). The CDR3 DNA follows: TGCAGTGCTAGAGAAGAATATGGCTACACCTTC. This encodes CSAREEYGYTF.

This clonotype was detected a few times. The rearrangement uses TRBV7-9 and TRBJ2-1, with 10 bases aligning to TRBD1. The CDR3 covers 15 residues. The germline gives CDR1 SEHNR, CDR2 FQNEAQ (reference sequence). V dropped 8 bases and J dropped 2; count of bases not matched to a gene: 6. The CDR3 sequence is CASGSGTGAYNEQFF. For the CDR3, the DNA is TGTGCCAGCGGCAGTGGGACAGGGGCCTACAATGAGCAGTTCTTC.

This chain joins TRBV14 and TRBJ1-2, with TRBD1 identical over 8 bases. J lost 7 bases, V lost 4 bases, and 8 bases had no gene match. The germline V gene encodes CDR1 SGHDN and CDR2 FVKESK. The CDR3 runs 14 residues. This CDR3 is CASSPFRGRAGYTF. The CDR3 nucleotides read TGTGCCAGCAGCCCGTTCAGGGGGCGAGCTGGCTACACCTTC. The complete variable domain, with remaining parts taken from reference TRBV14 and TRBJ1-2, reads EAGVTQFPSHSVIEKGQTVTLRCDPISGHDNLYWYRRVMGKEIKFLLHFVKESKQDESGMPNNRFLAERTGGTYSTLKVQPAELEDSGVYFCASSPFRGRAGYTFGSGTRLTVV.

The sample holds many counts of this clonotype. The chain has TRBV29-1 and TRBJ2-7; TRBD1 matches 7 bases. Losses at the gene ends were 7 bases for V and 2 bases for J; bases not matched to a gene: 11. There are 14 residues in the CDR3. Per germline, CDR1 SQVTM and CDR2 ANQGSEA. The CDR3 DNA is TGCAGCGCAGGGGCCGGGACAGCGCCCTACGAGCAGTACTTC. Residues: CSAGAGTAPYEQYF.

The chain has TRBV12-3 or TRBV12-4 and TRBJ1-2; D might be TRBD1 (6 bases). V gave up 3 bases and J gave up 8 bases, with 22 bases separating them. The CDR3 runs 16 residues. CDR3: CASSFFFTGKAEGYTF. CDR3 DNA sequence: TGTGCCAGCAGTTTCTTTTTTACAGGGAAGGCAGAGGGCTACACCTTC.

The chain couples TRBV5-1 to TRBJ2-1; 10 bases map to TRBD2. CDR1 is SGHRS, CDR2 YFSETQ, per germline. Trimming at V came to 4 bases and at J to 2 bases, leaving 6 bases not matched to a gene. The CDR3 is 16 residues long. CDR3 bases: TGCGCCAGCAGCGATAGGACTAGCGGAACCTACAATGAGCAGTTCTTC. Its protein product is CASSDRTSGTYNEQFF.

The gene calls are TRBV9 and TRBJ1-2; D is perhaps TRBD1 (6 bases). V was shortened by 3 bases and J by 1 base, with 16 bases between the two germline ends. This CDR3 region has 16 residues. The germline V gene encodes CDR1 SGDLS and CDR2 YYNGEE. The DNA for the CDR3 is TGTGCCAGCAGCGCGCGGGGAGGGGGAGTTAACTATGGCTACACCTTC. Translating gives CASSARGGGVNYGYTF.

The V and J genes are TRBV29-1 and TRBJ2-5; no clear D gene. V was cut by 6 bases and J by 3 bases, with 14 bases left in between. This CDR3 has 13 residues. From germline, CDR1 is SQVTM and CDR2 ANQGSEA. The CDR3 loop is CSVRRRNEETQYF. CDR3 DNA: TGCAGCGTGAGGCGCAGGAACGAAGAGACCCAGTACTTC. The full variable domain, in which reference TRBV29-1 and TRBJ2-5 provide the parts outside the CDR3, is SAVISQKPSRDICQRGTSLTIQCQVDSQVTMMFWYRQQPGQSLTLIATANQGSEATYESGFVIDKFPISRPNLTFSTLTVSNMSPEDSSIYLCSVRRRNEETQYFGPGTRLLVL.

This clonotype appeared a few times. This chain uses TRBV12-3 or TRBV12-4 with TRBJ2-7; D gene unclear. Between the trimmed V and J ends, which lost 3 bases and 2 bases, there was a span of 14 bases. The CDR3 sequence is 15 residues long. The CDR3 region is CASSFGVDGAYEQYF. The CDR3 bases are TGTGCCAGCAGTTTCGGAGTGGACGGAGCCTACGAGCAGTACTTC.

This clonotype was seen more than once but under ten times. This chain joins TRBV7-8 and TRBJ2-7, with D unclear. The germline V gene encodes CDR1 SGHVS and CDR2 FQNEAQ. This CDR3 has 15 residues. Trimming removed 4 bases at V and 0 bases at J, with 13 bases between. CDR3 sequence (DNA): TGTGCCAGCAGCTCCGAAGGCGCTCGCTCCTACGAGCAGTACTTC. This sequence encodes CASSSEGARSYEQYF.

This clonotype was seen a few times. The chain is built from TRBV7-2 and TRBJ1-5; a possible D gene is TRBD1 (6 bases). This CDR3 is built from 19 residues. Germline V gene sequence: CDR1 SGHTA, CDR2 FQGNSA. V lost 2 bases and J 4 bases, leaving 24 bases between the germline ends. CDR3 coding DNA: TGTGCCAGCAGCTTATATGGATTGTTGGGGGCGCTTGGGAATCAGCCCCAGCATTTT. It yields the protein CASSLYGLLGALGNQPQHF.

This clonotype was recorded at least ten times. The chain joins TRBV20-1 to TRBJ2-5; a possible D gene is TRBD1 (6 bases). This CDR3 is 15 amino acids long. Germline CDR1 is DFQATT and CDR2 is SNEGSKA (reference sequence). V lost 7 bases, J lost 3 bases, and 21 bases lay in between. CDR3 DNA: TGCAGTGTCACCCTGGGCGACAGGTTAAAAGAGACCCAGTACTTC. Translated, it gives CSVTLGDRLKETQYF.

For this clonotype: Sequence at one end of the junction differs from germline and may be a read error. The V and J genes are TRBV7-8 and TRBJ2-7; TRBD2 matches at 8 bases. Germline lookup yields CDR1 SGHVS and CDR2 FQNEAQ. CDR3 size: 13 residues. The CDR3 protein is CAGSDGGVYEQYF. Written as DNA, the CDR3 is TGTGCCGGCAGCGACGGGGGGGTCTACGAGCAGTACTTC.

In this sample, this clonotype turned up a few times. The V call is TRBV11-2, the J call TRBJ2-7, with TRBD1 as a possible D gene (6 bases). The CDR3 is made up of 16 amino acids. V gave up 5 bases and J gave up 0 bases, with 17 bases separating them. The germline V gene has CDR1 SGHAT and CDR2 FQNNGV. The CDR3 DNA follows: TGTGCCAGCAGCAACGCGGACAGTACAAGCTCCTACGAGCAGTACTTC. The encoded protein is CASSNADSTSSYEQYF.

The chain recombines TRBV29-1 with TRBJ2-1, with D perhaps TRBD2 (6 bases). The V gene lost 6 bases and the J gene lost 9 bases, with 15 bases spanning the gap. The germline V gene has CDR1 SQVTM and CDR2 ANQGSEA. The CDR3 is 12 residues long. The CDR3 loop reads CSVNRRASEQFF. CDR3 nucleotides: TGCAGCGTGAATAGGAGGGCGAGTGAGCAGTTCTTC.

V and J are TRBV3-1 and TRBJ2-2; D remains unclear. With 0 bases removed from V and 9 bases from J, the gap between germline ends came to 5 bases. The CDR3 runs to 12 residues. Per the germline V gene, CDR1 is LGHDT and CDR2 is YNNKEL (reference sequence). This CDR3 is CASSQDIRELFF. DNA of the CDR3: TGTGCCAGCAGCCAAGATATACGGGAGCTGTTTTTT.

This clonotype was counted a few times. In DNA form, the CDR3 reads TGTGCCAGCAGTTACTCGAGGGGACCGGTGACTAATGAAAAACTGTTTTTT. Protein sequence: CASSYSRGPVTNEKLFF. The chain recombines TRBV6-5 with TRBJ1-4; D is perhaps TRBD1 (5 bases). Germline CDR1 reads MNHEY; CDR2 reads SVGAGI. The CDR3 is 17 residues long. With 0 bases removed from V and 2 bases from J, the gap between germline ends came to 13 bases.

This clonotype was observed many times. The chain employs TRBV10-3 and TRBJ2-7; no definite D call. The V and J ends lost 4 bases and 0 bases respectively, with 1 base between them. CDR1 is ENHRY, CDR2 SYGVKD, per germline. The length of the CDR3 is 11 residues. The CDR3: CAISASYEQYF. CDR3 nucleotides: TGTGCCATCAGTGCCTCCTACGAGCAGTACTTC.

This rearrangement joins TRBV7-9 to TRBJ1-1; 8 positions match TRBD1. Germline V gene sequence: CDR1 SEHNR, CDR2 FQNEAQ (reference sequence). After removal of 4 bases from V and 1 base from J, the junction contained 11 bases not matched to a gene. The CDR3 loop spans 17 amino acids. CDR3 protein: CASSWRQGSTSNTEAFF. CDR3 DNA sequence: TGTGCCAGCAGCTGGAGACAGGGGTCCACCTCGAACACTGAAGCTTTCTTT.